This is a list of T cell receptor beta chains from one sample in a study of shared clonotypes between healthy human individuals. TCRdb's table, derived via immunoSEQ multiplex PCR, lists solely in-frame clones and lacks some. The sample has 2,100,000 or so clones; roughly 95% are singletons. Input material: naive CD4+ T cells sorted from blood. Every receptor here comes from a man younger than 30 in good health. CDR3s leave out the opening cysteine and the closing phenylalanine or tryptophan. A D gene is named only where the DNA matches it firmly.

v_gene,d_gene,j_gene,CDR3aa
TRBV19,TRBD1,TRBJ2-4,ASSIPLGQGALGAKNIQY
TRBV9,-,TRBJ1-4,ASSVTGGGNEKLF
TRBV7-9,TRBD1,TRBJ1-5,ASSPDRDNQPQH
TRBV18,-,TRBJ1-3,ASSPLSGQFGNTIY
TRBV25-1,-,TRBJ1-5,ASSVGVGNQPQH
TRBV5-1,-,TRBJ1-4,ASSLAQGEAEKLF
TRBV18,-,TRBJ1-2,ASSPIGNNYGYT
TRBV7-2,-,TRBJ2-1,ASSLEARNEQF
TRBV27,-,TRBJ2-2,ASSLAAVGATANTGELF
TRBV4-1,-,TRBJ1-4,ASSQSSGRERPYNEKLF
TRBV6-1,-,TRBJ1-4,ASSEEVEKLF
TRBV7-9,-,TRBJ1-1,ASSLVDRMNTEAF
TRBV6-5,-,TRBJ1-1,ASSRPEGVTEAF
TRBV21-1,-,TRBJ2-3,ASSPHQGGRTDTQY
TRBV10-2,-,TRBJ2-3,ASIAVSTDTQY
TRBV30,-,TRBJ1-3,AWGGGSSGNTIY
TRBV30,-,TRBJ2-3,ASGDRGLTDTQY
TRBV10-2,-,TRBJ2-7,ASLADSSYEQY
TRBV6-6,-,TRBJ1-5,ASSSQTVQPQH
TRBV28,-,TRBJ1-2,ASRSNYGYT
TRBV5-1,TRBD2,TRBJ2-5,ASSPNLAGAQETQY
TRBV2,TRBD2,TRBJ2-5,ASSGAFTSGGTYQETQY
TRBV6-1,-,TRBJ2-5,ASSEFRGLETQY
TRBV7-9,-,TRBJ1-4,ASSLVKGRTNEKLF
TRBV5-4,-,TRBJ1-4,ASSLDRGKLF
TRBV7-9,-,TRBJ1-1,ASSLSGGPSEAF
TRBV6-5,-,TRBJ1-1,ASGRGDTEAF
TRBV29-1,-,TRBJ1-2,SVGWGRSYGYT
TRBV6-1,-,TRBJ1-3,ASSEVGRVSGNTIY
TRBV27,-,TRBJ2-7,ASRKGGVYEQY
TRBV28,TRBD1,TRBJ2-7,ASRDRGLSYEQY
TRBV7-2,TRBD2,TRBJ2-7,ASSLAGGYYEQY
TRBV9,-,TRBJ2-3,ASSVERPGSDTQY
TRBV19,-,TRBJ1-2,ASSLAWGSYGYT
TRBV2,-,TRBJ2-2,ASSETVSSNTGELF
TRBV6-5,-,TRBJ1-2,ASSYGDGIYT
TRBV11-1,-,TRBJ2-3,ASSSGARQY
TRBV6-1,-,TRBJ1-1,ASSNRKGTEAF
TRBV6-5,-,TRBJ1-2,ASSLLGAYGYT
TRBV2,TRBD1,TRBJ1-5,ASSGQGIGNQPQH
TRBV7-2,-,TRBJ1-2,ASSLDTGITNGYT